What follows is one T cell receptor (beta chain) and its context. Its antigen is undetermined. Noted treatment: approximately 9-day PBMC culture with coronavirus spike peptide pools or control peptides (ViraFEST assay). Cultured CD4+ T cells had their DNA profiled by the Oncomine TCR Beta short-read assay. TCRdb re-derived calls from the PCR reads in MiXCR, one entry per CDR3 protein. The data show approximately 4,600 distinct CDR3 sequences, about 40% seen once. Per the germline V gene, CDR1 is SGHTA and CDR2 is FQGNSA. The CDR3 loop spans 13 amino acids. The germline V and J ends were trimmed by 5 bases and 7 bases, with 9 bases remaining between them. The entry originates in a study of vaccination and CD4 T cells after COVID-19.

This TCR came from a human donor who had recovered from COVID-19. Sequencing was done on a sample of CD4+ T cells from blood, cultured in vitro. This chain connects TRBV7-2 to TRBJ1-6; no definite D call. The CDR3 region has the DNA TGTGCCAGCAGCCCTAGATGGAATTCACCCCTCCACTTT. This gives the protein CASSPRWNSPLHF.